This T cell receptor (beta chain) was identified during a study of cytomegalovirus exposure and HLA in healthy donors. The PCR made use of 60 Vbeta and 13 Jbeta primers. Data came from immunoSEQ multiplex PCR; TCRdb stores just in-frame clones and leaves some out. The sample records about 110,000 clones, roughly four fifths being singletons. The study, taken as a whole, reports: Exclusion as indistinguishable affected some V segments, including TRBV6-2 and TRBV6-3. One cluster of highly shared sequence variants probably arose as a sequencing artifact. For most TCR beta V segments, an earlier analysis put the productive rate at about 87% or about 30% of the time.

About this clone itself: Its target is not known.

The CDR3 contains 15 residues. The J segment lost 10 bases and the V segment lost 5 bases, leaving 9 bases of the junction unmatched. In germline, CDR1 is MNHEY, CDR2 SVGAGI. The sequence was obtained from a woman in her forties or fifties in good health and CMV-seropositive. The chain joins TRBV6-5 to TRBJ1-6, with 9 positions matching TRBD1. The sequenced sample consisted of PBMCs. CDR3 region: CASSPPGQGQSPLHF. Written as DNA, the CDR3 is TGTGCCAGCAGTCCGCCGGGACAGGGACAGTCACCCCTCCACTTT.